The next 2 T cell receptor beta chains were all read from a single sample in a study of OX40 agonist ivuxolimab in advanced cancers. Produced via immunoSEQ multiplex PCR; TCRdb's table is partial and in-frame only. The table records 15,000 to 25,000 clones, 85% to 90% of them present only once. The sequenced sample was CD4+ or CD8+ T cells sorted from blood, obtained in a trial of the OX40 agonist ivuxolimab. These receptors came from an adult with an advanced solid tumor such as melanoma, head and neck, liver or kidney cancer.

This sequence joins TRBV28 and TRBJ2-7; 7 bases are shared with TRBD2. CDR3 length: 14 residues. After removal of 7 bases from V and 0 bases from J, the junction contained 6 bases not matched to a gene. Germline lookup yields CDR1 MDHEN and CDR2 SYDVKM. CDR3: CASTGIAGSYEQYF. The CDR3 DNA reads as TGTGCCAGCACCGGAATAGCGGGCTCCTACGAGCAGTACTTC.

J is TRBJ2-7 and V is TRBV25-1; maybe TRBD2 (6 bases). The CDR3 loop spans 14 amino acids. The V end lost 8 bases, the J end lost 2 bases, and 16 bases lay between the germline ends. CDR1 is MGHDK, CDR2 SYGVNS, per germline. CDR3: CASSDYLSPYEQYF. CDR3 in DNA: TGTGCCAGCTCGGACTACCTTTCCCCCTACGAGCAGTACTTC.